This TCR beta chain was sequenced during a study of siplizumab effects on memory and regulatory T cells. Study-wide points: Naive T cells looked more diverse than memory cells, and they looked like major contributors to the alloresponse. No functional test confirmed suppression by proliferating siplizumab-culture Tregs.

This clone appeared once. The antigen remains undetermined. Germline lookup yields CDR1 MNHEY and CDR2 SMNVEV (reference sequence). V lost 5 bases and J 4 bases, leaving 17 bases between the germline ends. The CDR3 loop spans 15 amino acids. Assays captured approximately 100,000 TCR templates per sample. Clones were sequenced by immunoSEQ multiplex PCR, and TCRdb holds only the in-frame ones, with some missing. The sample has some 99,000 clones, about 90% seen once. This TCR derives from a human donor in good health. Sequencing was carried out using Tregs sorted from blood. The V call is TRBV27, the J call TRBJ1-1; D is possibly TRBD1 (5 bases). CDR3 DNA: TGTGCCAGCAGTCCCCTCGGGGGGGTGGCCACTGAAGCTTTCTTT. It translates to CASSPLGGVATEAFF.